This TCR beta chain derives from a study of blood T cell repertoires in COVID-19. Study background: Samples taken during acute and convalescent COVID-19 were collected in the United States, Italy and Spain. Sources were T cells, B-cell-depleted T cells, or PBMCs; the material itself was cDNA or gDNA.

Source study methods: Amplification of reference gene primers provided the estimated nucleated cell counts. TCRdb's table, derived via immunoSEQ multiplex PCR, lists solely in-frame clones and lacks some. V, J and clone size are taken as reported in that table, and D and trimming were inferred from the DNA itself. Of about 67,000 clones listed, 80% to 90% are singletons. The CDR3 length is 17 residues. Germline CDR1 SGHRS, CDR2 YFSETQ. V lost 2 bases to trimming and J lost 7 bases; unmatched junction nucleotides: 12. This rearrangement joins TRBV5-1 to TRBJ2-1; TRBD2 agrees at 10 bases. Material: peripheral blood. The sequence derives from a man between 50 and 59 years old with active COVID-19. CDR3 sequence: CASSLASGSSSYNEQFF. CDR3 bases: TGCGCCAGCAGCTTAGCTAGCGGGAGTTCTAGTTATAATGAGCAGTTCTTC.